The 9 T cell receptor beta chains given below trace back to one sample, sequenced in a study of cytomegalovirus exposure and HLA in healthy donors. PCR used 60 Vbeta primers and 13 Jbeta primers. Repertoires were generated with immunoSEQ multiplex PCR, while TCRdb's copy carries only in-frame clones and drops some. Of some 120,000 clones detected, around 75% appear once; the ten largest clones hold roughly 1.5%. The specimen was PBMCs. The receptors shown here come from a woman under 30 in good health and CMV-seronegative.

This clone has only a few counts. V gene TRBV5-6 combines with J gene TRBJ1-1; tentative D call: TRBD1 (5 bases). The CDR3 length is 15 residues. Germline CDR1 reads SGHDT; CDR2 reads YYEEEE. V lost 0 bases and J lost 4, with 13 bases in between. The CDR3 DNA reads TGTGCCAGCAGCTTGGGCTACGGGCAGGGCACTGAAGCTTTCTTT. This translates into CASSLGYGQGTEAFF.

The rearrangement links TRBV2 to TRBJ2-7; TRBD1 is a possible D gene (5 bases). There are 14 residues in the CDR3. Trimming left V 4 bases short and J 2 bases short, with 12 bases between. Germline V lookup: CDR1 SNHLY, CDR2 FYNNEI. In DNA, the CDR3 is TGTGCCAGCAGTGCGACAGTAGCCACCTACGAGCAGTACTTC. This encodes CASSATVATYEQYF.

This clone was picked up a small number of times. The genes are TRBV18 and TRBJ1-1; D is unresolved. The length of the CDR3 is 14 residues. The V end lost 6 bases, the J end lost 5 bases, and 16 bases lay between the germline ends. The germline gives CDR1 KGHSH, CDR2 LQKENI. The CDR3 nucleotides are TGTGCCAGCTCCCCGGAACGGAGAGGGACTGAAGCTTTCTTT. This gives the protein CASSPERRGTEAFF.

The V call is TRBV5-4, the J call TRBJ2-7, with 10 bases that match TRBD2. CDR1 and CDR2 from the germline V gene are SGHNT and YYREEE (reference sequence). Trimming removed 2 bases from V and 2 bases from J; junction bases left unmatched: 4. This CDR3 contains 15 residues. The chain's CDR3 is CASSLEAGGAYEQYF. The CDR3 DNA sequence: TGTGCCAGCAGCTTAGAAGCGGGGGGGGCCTACGAGCAGTACTTC.

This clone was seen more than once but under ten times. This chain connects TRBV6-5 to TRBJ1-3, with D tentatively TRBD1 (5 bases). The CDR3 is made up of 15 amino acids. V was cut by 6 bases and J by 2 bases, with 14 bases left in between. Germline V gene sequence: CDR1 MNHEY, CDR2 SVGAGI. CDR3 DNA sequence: TGTGCCAGCAGATTCGGGACTAATACTGGAAACACCATATATTTT. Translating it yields CASRFGTNTGNTIYF.

The CDR3: CASRNDRSGGELFF. CDR3 sequence (DNA): TGCGCCAGCAGGAACGACAGGTCTGGGGGGGAGCTGTTTTTT. The chain carries TRBV4-1 and TRBJ2-2, with D possibly being TRBD1 (6 bases). V lost 6 bases to trimming and J lost 8 bases, with 16 bases between them. The CDR3 length is 14 residues. The germline V gene encodes CDR1 MGHRA and CDR2 YSYEKL.

The CDR3 region has the DNA TGTGCCAGCACCCCACAGCATGAGCAGTTCTTC. Its translation is CASTPQHEQFF. The gene calls are TRBV7-9 and TRBJ2-1; D is uncertain. Trimming removed 7 bases from V and 8 bases from J, with 9 bases in between. The CDR3 contains 11 residues. Germline loops: CDR1 SEHNR, CDR2 FQNEAQ (reference sequence).

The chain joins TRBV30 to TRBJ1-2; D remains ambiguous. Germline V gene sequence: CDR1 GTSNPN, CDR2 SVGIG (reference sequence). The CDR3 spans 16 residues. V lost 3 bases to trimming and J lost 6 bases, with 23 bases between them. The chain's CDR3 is CAWSSPQEPRRNGYTF. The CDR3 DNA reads TGTGCCTGGAGCTCTCCGCAGGAACCCAGGAGGAATGGCTACACCTTC.

In nucleotides, the CDR3 is TGTGCCAGCAGCCACCCCGTTGGCACAGATACGCAGTATTTT. This sequence encodes CASSHPVGTDTQYF. The chain recombines TRBV16 with TRBJ2-3; D uncertain. The CDR3 spans 14 residues. In germline, CDR1 is KGHSY, CDR2 FQNENV. Trimming removed 3 bases at V and 1 base at J, with 8 bases between.